This paragraph reports one T cell receptor (beta chain). PCR amplification relied on 60 Vbeta primers (plus 13 Jbeta primers). TCRdb's table, derived via immunoSEQ multiplex PCR, lists solely in-frame clones and lacks some. The data contain 130,000 to 150,000 clones, around 77% of them singletons. This sample stems from a study of cytomegalovirus exposure and HLA in healthy donors. Trimming left V 1 base short and J 0 bases short, with 10 bases between. From germline, CDR1 is MGHDK and CDR2 SYGVNS. This CDR3 region has 16 residues. This TCR was recovered from a man under 40 in good health and CMV-seronegative. This chain uses TRBV25-1 with TRBJ1-3; D is ambiguous. The source material was PBMCs. The CDR3 protein is CASSESQGSSGNTIYF. CDR3 DNA sequence: TGTGCCAGCAGTGAATCCCAAGGGAGCTCTGGAAACACCATATATTTT.